Below, 5 T cell receptor beta chains from the same sample are listed, as sequenced in a study of technical replicates of blood from a handful of donors. Only in-frame clones appear in the TCRdb table, and some are missing; sequencing was by immunoSEQ multiplex PCR. Here the sample spans tens of thousands of clones, approximately 96% being singletons. Sequenced sample: T cells isolated from PBMCs. The receptors were gathered from a human donor in good health.

This chain connects TRBV7-9 to TRBJ2-6, with TRBD1 matching 8 bases. Germline V gene lookup returns CDR1 SEHNR and CDR2 FQNEAQ (reference sequence). J gave up 2 bases and V 0 bases, and 6 bases lay outside the gene matches. This CDR3 comprises 18 residues. CDR3 bases: TGTGCCAGCAGCTTAGCGTCAGGGGGCGGGACTGGGGCCAACGTCCTGACTTTC. Amino acids: CASSLASGGGTGANVLTF.

The chain uses TRBV7-9 and TRBJ1-5, with D possibly being TRBD1 (6 bases). The CDR3 has 15 residues. Germline V gene data show CDR1 as SEHNR and CDR2 as FQNEAQ (reference sequence). V dropped 4 bases and J dropped 0 bases, with 10 bases sitting between them. The CDR3 loop reads CASSSQGGSNQPQHF. The DNA of the CDR3 is TGTGCCAGCAGCTCCCAAGGGGGTAGCAATCAGCCCCAGCATTTT.

V usage is TRBV5-4 and J usage is TRBJ2-7, with 7 bases identical to TRBD2. Germline assignment: CDR1 SGHNT and CDR2 YYREEE (reference sequence). CDR3 length equals 18 residues. Unmatched junction bases numbered 19, after V lost 4 bases and J lost 3 bases. CDR3 in amino acids: CASSVPGTKKTSFYEQYF. The CDR3 DNA follows: TGTGCCAGCAGCGTACCCGGGACTAAGAAAACTAGCTTCTACGAGCAGTACTTC.

The V call is TRBV27, the J call TRBJ1-4; TRBD1 is a possible D gene (5 bases). Trimming took off 3 bases at V and 9 bases at J, with 14 bases between the two ends. The CDR3 sequence is 14 residues long. Looked up from germline, CDR1 is MNHEY and CDR2 is SMNVEV (reference sequence). CDR3 sequence: CASSFGGTWKKLFF. CDR3 sequence (DNA): TGTGCCAGCAGTTTTGGAGGGACGTGGAAAAAACTGTTTTTT.

The chain joins TRBV27 to TRBJ2-7; D possibly corresponds to TRBD1 (6 bases). This CDR3 has 13 residues. Trimming left V 3 bases short and J 4 bases short, with 10 bases between. Germline CDR1 and CDR2: MNHEY and SMNVEV (reference sequence). CDR3 amino acids: CASSFSTGYEQYF. As DNA, the CDR3 is TGTGCCAGCAGTTTCTCTACAGGGTACGAGCAGTACTTC.